The 29 T cell receptor beta chains given below trace back to one sample, sequenced in a study of blood T cell repertoires in COVID-19. Assay: immunoSEQ multiplex PCR; the TCRdb copy retains only in-frame clones and omits some. The sample has around 320,000 clones, 88% seen once; the top ten hold more than 6.5%. Sequenced sample: peripheral blood. The receptor source for this set is a woman in her thirties who had recovered from COVID-19.

V is TRBV7-6 and J is TRBJ2-1; 9 bases fit TRBD1. The CDR3 is 16 amino acids. Germline loops: CDR1 SGHVS, CDR2 FNYEAQ. V lost 4 bases and J lost 6; bases outside the gene matches: 10. The CDR3 region is CASSSPLHRGRNEQFF. In nucleotides, the CDR3 is TGTGCCAGCAGCTCCCCCCTTCACAGGGGGCGCAATGAGCAGTTCTTC.

This clone was observed a handful of times. The rearrangement joins TRBV7-2 to TRBJ2-5; D may be TRBD1 (8 bases). The V and J ends lost 2 bases and 5 bases respectively, with 15 bases between them. From germline, CDR1 is SGHTA and CDR2 FQGNSA. CDR3 length equals 15 residues. CDR3 in DNA: TGTGCCAGCAGCTTACGACAGGGGACTACGGAGACCCAGTACTTC. As protein: CASSLRQGTTETQYF.

In nucleotides, the CDR3 is TGTGCCAGCAGCTCCGGCCCCGCAGGTTCTGAGAGGGCCCAGCATTTT. It codes for CASSSGPAGSERAQHF. The chain carries TRBV7-2 and TRBJ1-5; D gene ambiguous. This CDR3 is 16 amino acids long. Trimming cost V 4 bases and J 11 bases, with 24 bases left between them. CDR1 and CDR2 (germline): SGHTA, FQGNSA.

The chain combines TRBV7-2 with TRBJ2-6, with 10 bases identical to TRBD1. Losses at the gene ends were 3 bases for V and 11 bases for J; bases not matched to a gene: 7. CDR3 length: 15 amino acids. Germline V gives CDR1 SGHTA, CDR2 FQGNSA. CDR3 in amino acids: CASSFATGGLYVLTF. DNA for the CDR3: TGTGCCAGCAGCTTTGCGACAGGGGGCTTATACGTCCTGACTTTC. Filled out from reference TRBV7-2 and TRBJ2-6, the complete variable domain reads GAGVSQSPSNKVTEKGKDVELRCDPISGHTALYWYRQSLGQGLEFLIYFQGNSAPDKSGLPSDRFSAERTGGSVSTLTIQRTQQEDSAVYLCASSFATGGLYVLTFGAGSRLTVL.

This chain joins TRBV10-3 and TRBJ1-1; D ambiguous. CDR3 length equals 13 residues. Trimming shortened V by 6 bases and J by 2 bases, and 10 bases separated the two germline ends. Germline assignment: CDR1 ENHRY and CDR2 SYGVKD. CDR3 in DNA: TGTGCCATCAGCGAGACACCAAACACTGAAGCTTTCTTT. Translating gives CAISETPNTEAFF.

This chain connects TRBV7-8 to TRBJ1-2; tentative D call: TRBD1 (5 bases). CDR1 is SGHVS and CDR2 is FQNEAQ in the germline V gene. Trimming stripped 1 base from V and 4 bases from J, with 22 bases between. The CDR3 contains 18 residues. CDR3 loop: CASSLGAVPGVAPYGYTF. CDR3 coding DNA: TGTGCCAGCAGCTTAGGGGCTGTACCGGGGGTGGCCCCCTATGGCTACACCTTC.

The table lists this clone with a few counts. Written as DNA, the CDR3 is TGTGCCAGCAGCCGGACTAGCTATTCCTCCTACAATGAGCAGTTCTTC. It specifies CASSRTSYSSYNEQFF. The chain links TRBV3-1 (or the pseudogene TRBV3-2) to TRBJ2-1; 8 bases are shared with TRBD2. The CDR3 length is 16 residues. The germline CDR1 and CDR2 sequences are LGHDT and YNNKEL (reference sequence). V was clipped by 4 bases and J by 0 bases; unmatched bases: 5.

The rearrangement uses TRBV5-4 and TRBJ2-7; TRBD2 matches 10 bases. Germline CDR1 and CDR2: SGHNT and YYREEE (reference sequence). After removal of 4 bases from V and 6 bases from J, the junction contained 7 bases not matched to a gene. This CDR3 is 14 amino acids long. CDR3 region: CASSPSGGAFEQYF. In nucleotides, the CDR3 is TGTGCCAGCAGCCCCAGCGGGGGGGCCTTCGAGCAGTACTTC.

Regarding this clone: This same CDR3 is encoded by further DNA sequences in the sample. This rearrangement joins TRBV7-2 to TRBJ1-5; perhaps TRBD1 as D (5 bases). The CDR3 runs to 15 residues. Germline V CDR1 and CDR2: SGHTA, FQGNSA. Trimming stripped 5 bases from V and 2 bases from J, with 13 bases between. The CDR3 protein is CASSLRSGGNQPQHF. DNA for the CDR3: TGTGCCAGCAGCCTCCGATCGGGGGGCAATCAGCCCCAGCATTTT. The variable domain in full, with the rest retrieved from reference TRBV7-2 and TRBJ1-5, is GAGVSQSPSNKVTEKGKDVELRCDPISGHTALYWYRQSLGQGLEFLIYFQGNSAPDKSGLPSDRFSAERTGGSVSTLTIQRTQQEDSAVYLCASSLRSGGNQPQHFGDGTRLSIL.

The chain couples TRBV5-1 to TRBJ2-1, with 8 bases identical to TRBD2. This CDR3 contains 15 residues. CDR1 is SGHRS and CDR2 is YFSETQ in the germline V gene. The V and J ends lost 0 bases and 9 bases, in that order; junction bases with no gene match: 8. The DNA of the CDR3 is TGCGCCAGCAGCTTGGTCTTGGTCGGGGGGGTTGAGCAGTTCTTC. Translated: CASSLVLVGGVEQFF.

This chain uses TRBV10-3 with TRBJ1-2, with 7 bases lining up with TRBD1. This CDR3 spans 15 amino acids. V dropped 4 bases and J dropped 5; count of bases not matched to a gene: 10. The germline V gene encodes CDR1 ENHRY and CDR2 SYGVKD. CDR3 nucleotide sequence: TGTGCCATCAGTGTTACCCCCGGGACAGATTATGGCTACACCTTC. It specifies CAISVTPGTDYGYTF.

The chain has TRBV7-9 and TRBJ1-2, with D possibly matching TRBD1 (5 bases). The CDR3 consists of 14 residues. V gave up 5 bases and J gave up 2 bases, with 12 bases separating them. CDR1 SEHNR and CDR2 FQNEAQ come from the germline V gene (reference sequence). In DNA, the CDR3 is TGTGCCAGCAGCCGGCCCGGGGGGAACTATGGCTACACCTTC. Its translation is CASSRPGGNYGYTF.

The chain links TRBV3-1 (or the pseudogene TRBV3-2) to TRBJ1-5; D uncertain. Germline V gene data show CDR1 as LGHDT and CDR2 as YNNKEL (reference sequence). There are 14 residues in the CDR3. V lost 3 bases and J lost 4, with 10 bases in between. DNA for the CDR3: TGTGCCAGCAGCCAGGGAGACGGGAATCAGCCCCAGCATTTT. Translating gives CASSQGDGNQPQHF.

The chain is built from TRBV5-1 and TRBJ1-1, with 8 bases matching TRBD1. The CDR3 has 16 amino acids. The germline gives CDR1 SGHRS, CDR2 YFSETQ. Germline trimming cut 3 bases from V and 3 bases from J; bases unmatched to any gene: 10. The CDR3 DNA sequence: TGCGCCAGCAGCTCGGACTTGTACAGGGGGTACACTGAAGCTTTCTTT. Translation: CASSSDLYRGYTEAFF. Using reference TRBV5-1 and TRBJ1-1 for the parts outside the CDR3, the full variable domain is KAGVTQTPRYLIKTRGQQVTLSCSPISGHRSVSWYQQTPGQGLQFLFEYFSETQRNKGNFPGRFSGRQFSNSRSEMNVSTLELGDSALYLCASSSDLYRGYTEAFFGQGTRLTVV.

The V gene is TRBV5-1, the J gene TRBJ2-7; possible D gene TRBD1, 6 bases. CDR1 is SGHRS and CDR2 is YFSETQ in the germline V gene. CDR3 length: 16 residues. The ends were cut back, 3 bases at V and 1 base at J, with 17 bases in the middle. DNA of the CDR3: TGCGCCAGCAGCTCCCCCGGGGACACGGTATCCTACGAGCAGTACTTC. As protein: CASSSPGDTVSYEQYF.

The rearrangement links TRBV5-4 to TRBJ1-2, with D perhaps matching TRBD1 (6 bases). Germline CDR1 reads SGHNT; CDR2 reads YYREEE (reference sequence). Trimming removed 4 bases at V and 4 bases at J, with 14 bases between. This CDR3 contains 14 residues. The CDR3 region has the DNA TGTGCCAGCAGCGCAGGGGTAGCAGGCTATGGCTACACCTTC. Translating it yields CASSAGVAGYGYTF.

This sequence joins TRBV10-3 and TRBJ1-5; the D is unclear. Trimming cost V 0 bases and J 3 bases, with 9 bases left between them. Looked up from germline, CDR1 is ENHRY and CDR2 is SYGVKD. CDR3 length equals 15 residues. CDR3 coding DNA: TGTGCCATCAGTGAGTCAGCGACGCTCAATCAGCCCCAGCATTTT. Amino acid sequence: CAISESATLNQPQHF.

The rearrangement links TRBV6-6 to TRBJ2-1; D may be TRBD1 (5 bases). The germline gives CDR1 MNHNY, CDR2 SVGAGI (reference sequence). CDR3 size: 15 residues. The V and J ends lost 2 bases and 0 bases respectively, with 8 bases between them. Written as DNA, the CDR3 is TGTGCCAGCAGTTACGGTGGGGCCTCCTACAATGAGCAGTTCTTC. The encoded protein is CASSYGGASYNEQFF.

This sequence joins TRBV6-4 and TRBJ2-2, with TRBD1 matching over 8 bases. V was clipped by 6 bases and J by 4 bases; unmatched bases: 4. CDR1 is MRHNA, CDR2 SNTAGT, per germline. The CDR3 extends over 14 amino acids. For the CDR3, the DNA is TGTGCCAGCAGACATACAGGGGGCACCGGGGAGCTGTTTTTT. Its protein product is CASRHTGGTGELFF.

This clone has just a few counts. The chain joins TRBV7-9 to TRBJ1-3; D remains ambiguous. The CDR3 is 14 amino acids. Germline V CDR1 and CDR2: SEHNR, FQNEAQ (reference sequence). The V and J ends lost 3 bases and 4 bases respectively, with 10 bases between them. In nucleotides, the CDR3 is TGTGCCAGCAGCTTCGAACGTCTAGGAAACACCATATATTTT. Its translation is CASSFERLGNTIYF. Full variable domain (missing parts from reference TRBV7-9 and TRBJ1-3): DTGVSQNPRHKITKRGQNVTFRCDPISEHNRLYWYRQTLGQGPEFLTYFQNEAQLEKSRLLSDRFSAERPKGSFSTLEIQRTEQGDSAMYLCASSFERLGNTIYFGEGSWLTVV.

This clone was counted once. The chain combines TRBV4-1 with TRBJ1-5, with 10 bases that match TRBD1. Unmatched junction bases numbered 16, after V lost 4 bases and J lost 4 bases. This CDR3 comprises 19 residues. CDR1 and CDR2 from the germline V gene are MGHRA and YSYEKL. CDR3 sequence (DNA): TGCGCCAGCAGCCCCCTCGGGGGGACAGGGGATACAATTAATCAGCCCCAGCATTTT. This translates into CASSPLGGTGDTINQPQHF.

The genes are TRBV4-1 and TRBJ1-3; D unclear. Germline V gene sequence: CDR1 MGHRA, CDR2 YSYEKL. There are 18 residues in the CDR3. V lost 1 base to trimming and J lost 0 bases, with 16 bases between them. The CDR3 protein is CASSQGTYRIRSGNTIYF. The DNA of the CDR3 is TGCGCCAGCAGCCAAGGTACCTACAGAATCCGCTCTGGAAACACCATATATTTT.

This clone showed up just a few times. The J gene is TRBJ1-4, the V gene TRBV2; weak D call: TRBD1 (6 bases). The V gene's germline CDR1 is SNHLY and CDR2 FYNNEI. Trimming stripped 6 bases from V and 8 bases from J, with 16 bases between. This CDR3 has 14 residues. CDR3 residues: CASRTGMGNEKLFF. The CDR3 region has the DNA TGTGCCAGCAGAACAGGGATGGGGAACGAAAAACTGTTTTTT.

The V and J genes are TRBV27 and TRBJ1-5, with 8 bases that match TRBD1. There are 15 residues in the CDR3. Looked up from germline, CDR1 is MNHEY and CDR2 is SMNVEV (reference sequence). V shed 5 bases and J 6 bases; nucleotides not matched to a gene: 9. CDR3 coding DNA: TGTGCCAGCAGTGTACAGGGGGTGGGGCGTCAGCCCCAGCATTTT. Its translation: CASSVQGVGRQPQHF.

This chain joins TRBV7-7 and TRBJ2-5, with no clear D. V lost 5 bases to trimming and J lost 4 bases, with 11 bases between them. CDR1 is SSHAT and CDR2 is FNYEAQ in the germline V gene (reference sequence). This CDR3 has 13 residues. The CDR3 loop reads CASSRRFSETQYF. In nucleotides, the CDR3 is TGTGCCAGCAGCCGCCGGTTTTCAGAGACCCAGTACTTC.

The gene calls are TRBV30 and TRBJ2-5; D may be TRBD1 (6 bases). The CDR3 contains 15 residues. V lost 0 bases to trimming and J lost 1 base, with 12 bases between them. Germline CDR1 reads GTSNPN; CDR2 reads SVGIG (reference sequence). The CDR3 is CAWSVMGRGQETQYF. The CDR3 nucleotides read TGTGCCTGGAGTGTAATGGGCAGGGGCCAAGAGACCCAGTACTTC.

The table lists this clone with a few counts. This chain connects TRBV7-7 to TRBJ2-1, with 12 nucleotides matching TRBD2. The ends lost 4 bases at V and 9 bases at J; junction bases unmatched: 7. Germline loops: CDR1 SSHAT, CDR2 FNYEAQ (reference sequence). The CDR3 has 15 amino acids. The CDR3 bases are TGTGCCAGCAGCTCGACTAGCGGGGGTGGGAGTGAGCAGTTCTTC. It codes for CASSSTSGGGSEQFF.

This clone was picked up one time. The genes are TRBV19 and TRBJ1-2; 7 bases fit TRBD1. The CDR3 contains 14 residues. The ends lost 6 bases at V and 4 bases at J; junction bases unmatched: 8. Germline V lookup: CDR1 LNHDA, CDR2 SQIVND (reference sequence). The CDR3: CASRKDGTVYGYTF. The CDR3 nucleotides read TGTGCCAGTAGGAAAGACGGGACAGTCTATGGCTACACCTTC.

The J gene is TRBJ2-1, the V gene TRBV24-1; D might be TRBD1 (6 bases). The CDR3 consists of 16 residues. V was shortened by 4 bases and J by 4 bases, with 16 bases between the two germline ends. CDR1 is KGHDR, CDR2 SFDVKD, per germline. CDR3 nucleotides: TGTGCCACCAGTGACCAGCGGAAGGGGGATTACAATGAGCAGTTCTTC. The encoded protein is CATSDQRKGDYNEQFF.